These 21 T cell receptor beta chains originate from one sample sequenced in a study of blood T cell repertoires in COVID-19 (dated by TCRdb to about 2020). Libraries came from the immunoSEQ multiplex PCR assay. This is the immuneACCESS table as TCRdb keeps it, with only in-frame sequences that have V and J called. A part of the clones is gone; compared with another copy, unresolved V genes explain less than half, and the rest is unexplained. This sample has about 280,000 clones in its table, and roughly 85% of those were observed once. The ten largest clones represent around 5.5% of the sample. The specimen sequenced was peripheral blood. The source of these receptors is a man between 50 and 59 years old with active or convalescent COVID-19.

This rearrangement joins TRBV7-9 to TRBJ2-4, with TRBD2 identical over 7 bases. CDR1 and CDR2 from the germline V gene are SEHNR and FQNEAQ (reference sequence). The ends lost 0 bases at V and 0 bases at J; junction bases unmatched: 2. The CDR3 loop spans 16 amino acids. CDR3 nucleotides: TGTGCCAGCAGCTTAGCGGGAGGGCTAGCCAAAAACATTCAGTACTTC. Protein sequence: CASSLAGGLAKNIQYF.

The V gene is TRBV2, the J gene TRBJ1-2; D might be TRBD1 (5 bases). This CDR3 is 19 amino acids long. CDR1 SNHLY and CDR2 FYNNEI come from the germline V gene. With 1 base removed from V and 0 bases from J, the gap between germline ends came to 21 bases. CDR3 DNA sequence: TGTGCCAGCAGTGAAGGGGGCGCCGGGTCGTATGGGGCTAACTATGGCTACACCTTC. This codes for CASSEGGAGSYGANYGYTF.

The rearrangement uses TRBV18 and TRBJ2-1; TRBD2 matches at 11 bases. J gave up 9 bases and V 6 bases, and 4 bases lay outside the gene matches. The germline V gene encodes CDR1 KGHSH and CDR2 LQKENI. CDR3 length equals 13 residues. The CDR3 reads CASSSGLAVEQFF. The CDR3 DNA reads as TGTGCCAGCTCGTCGGGACTAGCGGTTGAGCAGTTCTTC.

The chain joins TRBV28 to TRBJ1-1; a possible D gene is TRBD1 (6 bases). CDR3 length: 16 residues. Germline V CDR1 and CDR2: MDHEN, SYDVKM. The V gene lost 7 bases and the J gene lost 6 bases, with 24 bases spanning the gap. The CDR3, as DNA: TGTGCCAGCATATCTCCCACAGGCAGGGGCCCCCCTGAAGCTTTCTTT. Its protein is CASISPTGRGPPEAFF.

As regards this clone: Other DNA sequences in the sample encode the same CDR3. The V and J genes are TRBV7-9 and TRBJ1-2, with D perhaps TRBD1 (6 bases). Trimming cost V 1 base and J 4 bases, with 13 bases left between them. Germline CDR1 and CDR2: SEHNR and FQNEAQ (reference sequence). The length of the CDR3 is 15 residues. CDR3 in DNA: TGTGCCAGCAGCTTAGGGGCAGGGACATCCTATGGCTACACCTTC. Amino acid sequence: CASSLGAGTSYGYTF.

CDR3 DNA sequence: TGTGCCAGCAGCTTAAATCCAGCGGGAGGTAATGAGCAGTTCTTC. Translated: CASSLNPAGGNEQFF. The J gene is TRBJ2-1, the V gene TRBV7-3, with 9 bases that match TRBD2. CDR3 length: 15 amino acids. Trimming at V came to 1 base and at J to 7 bases, leaving 5 bases not matched to a gene. Germline values: CDR1 SGHTA, CDR2 FQGTGA. The full variable domain, its missing parts supplied by reference TRBV7-3 and TRBJ2-1, is GAGVSQTPSNKVTEKGKYVELRCDPISGHTALYWYRQSLGQGPEFLIYFQGTGAADDSGLPNDRFFAVRPEGSVSTLKIQRTERGDSAVYLCASSLNPAGGNEQFFGPGTRLTVL.

This clone was picked up a small number of times. V is TRBV6-5 and J is TRBJ2-3; 10 nucleotides align to TRBD1. After removal of 7 bases from V and 6 bases from J, the junction contained 7 bases not matched to a gene. The V gene's germline CDR1 is MNHEY and CDR2 SVGAGI. The CDR3 is made up of 14 amino acids. This CDR3 is CASKGTGERDTQYF. The CDR3 DNA reads TGTGCCAGCAAAGGGACAGGGGAGAGGGATACGCAGTATTTT.

The V gene is TRBV5-1, the J gene TRBJ1-4; perhaps TRBD1 as D (6 bases). The CDR3 is made up of 15 amino acids. The V gene lost 2 bases and the J gene lost 5 bases, with 13 bases spanning the gap. Germline CDR1 and CDR2: SGHRS and YFSETQ. CDR3 DNA sequence: TGCGCCAGCAGCTTTACAGGGAAGACGAATGAAAAACTGTTTTTT. Amino acids: CASSFTGKTNEKLFF.

The chain joins TRBV11-2 to TRBJ1-4; D gene unclear. CDR1 is SGHAT, CDR2 FQNNGV, per germline. V was shortened by 1 base and J by 5 bases, with 11 bases between the two germline ends. This CDR3 is built from 15 residues. This CDR3 is CASSLVGNRNEKLFF. The CDR3 DNA reads as TGTGCCAGCAGCTTAGTCGGGAATAGGAATGAAAAACTGTTTTTT. The full variable domain, rest sourced from reference TRBV11-2 and TRBJ1-4, is EAGVAQSPRYKIIEKRQSVAFWCNPISGHATLYWYQQILGQGPKLLIQFQNNGVVDDSQLPKDRFSAERLKGVDSTLKIQPAKLEDSAVYLCASSLVGNRNEKLFFGSGTQLSVL.

V and J are TRBV5-8 and TRBJ1-5; D is perhaps TRBD1 (6 bases). Trimming took off 0 bases at V and 0 bases at J, with 19 bases between the two ends. The CDR3 sequence is 19 residues long. Germline loops: CDR1 SGHTS, CDR2 YDEGEE. In DNA, the CDR3 is TGTGCCAGCAGCTTGGTATTGGGCGGGGGGCCGTATAGCAATCAGCCCCAGCATTTT. Residues: CASSLVLGGGPYSNQPQHF.

This clone came up a few times. DNA for the CDR3: TGTGCCAGCACCCCGGGAGGGGGGGTCAATCAGCCCCAGCATTTT. Amino acid sequence: CASTPGGGVNQPQHF. The rearrangement links TRBV6-6 to TRBJ1-5; maybe TRBD1 (6 bases). V dropped 7 bases and J dropped 3 bases, with 16 bases sitting between them. The CDR3 runs to 15 residues. Germline V gene sequence: CDR1 MNHNY, CDR2 SVGAGI (reference sequence).

This chain joins TRBV4-1 and TRBJ1-1, with a possible D match to TRBD1 (5 bases). The CDR3 covers 17 residues. CDR1 is MGHRA, CDR2 YSYEKL, per germline. V lost 0 bases and J lost 1, with 15 bases in between. DNA of the CDR3: TGCGCCAGCAGCCAAGAAGTTGATAGGGGCACGAACACTGAAGCTTTCTTT. Its protein is CASSQEVDRGTNTEAFF.

The gene calls are TRBV4-2 and TRBJ2-7; D not certain. This CDR3 is built from 12 residues. The germline V gene has CDR1 LGHNA and CDR2 YNFKEQ. V lost 0 bases and J lost 4, with 4 bases in between. CDR3 nucleotides: TGTGCCAGCAGCCAAGACGGTTACGAGCAGTACTTC. It specifies CASSQDGYEQYF.

V and J are TRBV10-3 and TRBJ1-2; possibly TRBD1 for D (6 bases). This CDR3 contains 11 residues. CDR1 and CDR2 from the germline V gene are ENHRY and SYGVKD. V was clipped by 6 bases and J by 5 bases, with 7 bases between them. In DNA, the CDR3 is TGTGCCATCAGCACAGGGTATGGCTACACCTTC. Residues: CAISTGYGYTF.

The chain couples TRBV30 to TRBJ1-2; 8 bases agree with TRBD1. Per the germline V gene, CDR1 is GTSNPN and CDR2 is SVGIG (reference sequence). This CDR3 contains 15 residues. The ends lost 1 base at V and 5 bases at J; junction bases unmatched: 9. The chain's CDR3 is CAWSGDRPTQYGYTF. CDR3 DNA: TGTGCCTGGAGTGGGGACAGGCCGACTCAATATGGCTACACCTTC.

The CDR3 coding sequence is TGTGCCACCAGCAGAGAAGGACAGGAGAGAGCTTTCTTT. It specifies CATSREGQERAFF. V gene TRBV15 combines with J gene TRBJ1-1, with 7 bases identical to TRBD1. Germline V gene sequence: CDR1 LNHNV, CDR2 YYDKDF (reference sequence). This CDR3 spans 13 amino acids. The J segment lost 10 bases and the V segment lost 0 bases, leaving 5 bases of the junction unmatched. The variable domain in full, with the rest retrieved from reference TRBV15 and TRBJ1-1, is DAMVIQNPRYQVTQFGKPVTLSCSQTLNHNVMYWYQQKSSQAPKLLFHYYDKDFNNEADTPDNFQSRRPNTSFCFLDIRSPGLGDTAMYLCATSREGQERAFFGQGTRLTVV.

The V call is TRBV4-1, the J call TRBJ1-1; no definite D call. This CDR3 region has 18 residues. In germline, CDR1 is MGHRA, CDR2 YSYEKL. The V end was cut by 3 bases, the J end by 1 base, with 21 bases between. The DNA for the CDR3 is TGCGCCAGCAGCCACCCGCCCCATGGGAGGTTTAGGAACACTGAAGCTTTCTTT. Translating gives CASSHPPHGRFRNTEAFF.

The chain is built from TRBV30 and TRBJ2-1; 14 bases align to TRBD2. J gave up 9 bases and V 6 bases, and 4 bases lay outside the gene matches. This CDR3 has 13 residues. The germline gives CDR1 GTSNPN, CDR2 SVGIG (reference sequence). CDR3 protein: CACQTSGRAEQFF. Here the CDR3 DNA reads TGTGCCTGTCAGACTAGCGGGAGGGCTGAGCAGTTCTTC.

This clone was picked up a small number of times. The V and J genes are TRBV5-1 and TRBJ2-7, with 8 bases matching TRBD2. The CDR3 extends over 14 amino acids. Germline V CDR1 and CDR2: SGHRS, YFSETQ. Trimming cost V 0 bases and J 4 bases; bases outside gene matches: 3. The chain's CDR3 is CASSLAGTRYEQYF. The CDR3, as DNA: TGCGCCAGCAGCTTGGCCGGGACTAGATACGAGCAGTACTTC.

The chain is built from TRBV7-9 and TRBJ2-3; D remains unclear. CDR1 is SEHNR, CDR2 FQNEAQ, per germline (reference sequence). Trimming removed 1 base from V and 0 bases from J, with 8 bases in between. This CDR3 spans 15 amino acids. The CDR3 is CASSLGLQSTDTQYF. The CDR3 region has the DNA TGTGCCAGCAGCTTAGGACTGCAAAGCACAGATACGCAGTATTTT.

Only one count was recorded for this clone. This chain uses TRBV2 with TRBJ1-5; 8 bases align to TRBD1. Germline assignment: CDR1 SNHLY and CDR2 FYNNEI. CDR3 size: 15 residues. V shed 6 bases and J 4 bases; nucleotides not matched to a gene: 8. The CDR3 loop reads CASSRRGDRNQPQHF. The CDR3 DNA is TGTGCCAGCAGCCGAAGAGGGGACAGGAATCAGCCCCAGCATTTT.